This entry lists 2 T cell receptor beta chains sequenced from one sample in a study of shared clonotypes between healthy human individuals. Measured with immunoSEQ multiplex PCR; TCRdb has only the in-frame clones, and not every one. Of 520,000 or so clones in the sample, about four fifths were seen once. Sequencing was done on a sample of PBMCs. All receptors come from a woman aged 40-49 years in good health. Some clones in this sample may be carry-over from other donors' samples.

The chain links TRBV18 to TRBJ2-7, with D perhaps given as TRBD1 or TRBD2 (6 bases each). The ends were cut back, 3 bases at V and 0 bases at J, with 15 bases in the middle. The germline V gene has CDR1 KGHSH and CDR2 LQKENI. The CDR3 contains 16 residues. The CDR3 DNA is TGTGCCAGCTCACCCTCGGGGGCGGGCCGCTCCTACGAGCAGTACTTC. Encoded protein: CASSPSGAGRSYEQYF. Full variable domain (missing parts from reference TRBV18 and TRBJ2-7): NAGVMQNPRHLVRRRGQEARLRCSPMKGHSHVYWYRQLPEEGLKFMVYLQKENIIDESGMPKERFSAEFPKEGPSILRIQQVVRGDSAAYFCASSPSGAGRSYEQYFGPGTRLTVT.

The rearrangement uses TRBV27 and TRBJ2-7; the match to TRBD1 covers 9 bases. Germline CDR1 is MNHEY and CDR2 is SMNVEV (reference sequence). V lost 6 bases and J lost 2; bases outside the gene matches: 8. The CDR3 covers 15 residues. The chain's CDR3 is CASRVTGGATYEQYF. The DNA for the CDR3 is TGTGCCAGCAGGGTTACAGGGGGCGCAACCTACGAGCAGTACTTC.